A selection of T cell receptor beta chains follows, all from one sample in a study of cytomegalovirus exposure and HLA in healthy donors. Profiled with immunoSEQ multiplex PCR; TCRdb holds only in-frame clones, not every one. The sample consists of about 180,000 clones, 75% to 80% of them appearing once. The sequenced sample consisted of PBMCs. These receptors were collected from a man aged 40-49 years in good health and CMV-seropositive. Both conserved end residues are trimmed from each CDR3.

V gene: TRBV18; J gene: TRBJ1-1; CDR3 protein: ASSPQVNTEAF
V gene: TRBV2; J gene: TRBJ2-1; CDR3 protein: ASKTSGGSNEQF
V gene: TRBV5-1; J gene: TRBJ2-3; CDR3 protein: ASSPRGGFSDTQY
V gene: TRBV30; J gene: TRBJ1-2; CDR3 protein: AWALGAGGTLIGYT
V gene: TRBV6-1; J gene: TRBJ2-4; CDR3 protein: ATYKERDARNSQY
V gene: TRBV19; J gene: TRBJ2-2; CDR3 protein: ASSISIGSTGELF
V gene: TRBV11-3; J gene: TRBJ1-2; CDR3 protein: ASSGRDRGDYGYT
V gene: TRBV11-3; J gene: TRBJ2-1; CDR3 protein: ASSLASGRGSYNEQF
V gene: TRBV14; J gene: TRBJ2-3; CDR3 protein: ASSQGGLAGVSDTQY
V gene: TRBV5-4; J gene: TRBJ1-2; CDR3 protein: ASSLDRGGYGYT
V gene: TRBV21-1; J gene: TRBJ2-1; CDR3 protein: ASPRFVRDSLIREQF
V gene: TRBV15; J gene: TRBJ2-7; CDR3 protein: ATSRDMGRRDEQY
V gene: TRBV7-9; J gene: TRBJ2-1; CDR3 protein: ASTTSANEQF
V gene: TRBV18; J gene: TRBJ2-7; CDR3 protein: ASSTSSVTTRGEQY